This T cell receptor beta chain was obtained from a study of blood T cell repertoires in COVID-19. On the study more broadly: Acute and convalescent COVID-19 samples came from the United States, Italy and Spain.

Seattle's cohort entered during active infection and was followed longitudinally. Produced via immunoSEQ multiplex PCR; TCRdb's table is partial and in-frame only. Counted here are more than 200,000 clones, more than 75% occurring once; the ten biggest clones make up about 5.2%. The sequenced material came from peripheral blood. This clonotype was sampled from a woman aged 55-70 years with COVID-19, enrolled during active disease.

The CDR3 DNA follows: TGTGCCAGCAGTTCCTATTACGAGCAGTACTTC. Translating it yields CASSSYYEQYF. This chain connects TRBV27 to TRBJ2-7, with unresolved D. V lost 4 bases and J 4 bases, leaving 5 bases between the germline ends. Germline values: CDR1 MNHEY, CDR2 SMNVEV (reference sequence). The CDR3 runs to 11 residues.